The clone carrying this TCR beta chain was counted ten times or more. What it recognizes is unknown. This entry belongs to a study of T cells in Graves' hyperthyroidism and ophthalmopathy. Study-level background: Peripheral blood samples were taken at initial diagnosis, prior to any treatment.

Amplified TCR beta CDR3 regions derived from RNA transcripts. Initially, a first-round RT-PCR of the TCR CDR3 employed the HTBI primer set. TCRdb reprocessed the multiplex PCR reads via MiXCR and lists one record per CDR3 protein. The sample gives under 700,000 distinct CDR3 sequences, roughly a sixth of which show up once; around a sixth is in the top ten. This CDR3 is built from 17 residues. After removal of 2 bases from V and 1 base from J, the junction contained 6 bases not matched to a gene. CDR1 and CDR2 from the germline V gene are MNHEY and SVGEGT. Whole-study results and caveats: A 13 V-J model separated ophthalmopathy from stable hyperthyroidism. Most thyroid clonotypes that were expanded above 0.001 also turned up in blood.

Orbital computed tomography, thyroid ultrasound, serum thyroxine and TRAb, and clinical symptoms together informed the diagnoses. Material for sequencing was blood. The chain couples TRBV6-2 or TRBV6-3 to TRBJ2-7; 12 nucleotides agree with TRBD2. The clonotype comes from a woman between 18 and 29 years old with Graves' hyperthyroidism. The CDR3 sequence: CASSYVLAGGLSYEQYF. The CDR3, as DNA: TGTGCCAGCAGTTACGTACTAGCGGGAGGTCTATCCTACGAGCAGTACTTC.